What follows is one T cell receptor (beta chain) and its context. This record comes from a study of shared clonotypes between healthy human individuals. The data were produced by immunoSEQ multiplex PCR, yet TCRdb's version contains in-frame clones alone and is incomplete. Of approximately 2,000,000 clones listed, less than 95% were seen once; the top ten hold roughly 0.34%. The CDR3 extends over 16 amino acids. The V segment lost 2 bases and the J segment 2 bases; nucleotides outside the gene matches: 3. The V gene's germline CDR1 is MDHEN and CDR2 SYDVKM. This receptor was identified in a man between 18 and 29 years old in good health. Some clones in this sample may be carry-over from other donors' samples. The chain combines TRBV28 with TRBJ2-6, with TRBD2 identical over 7 bases. The sample was naive CD4+ T cells from PBMCs. Subset given: CD45RA+ positively selected. The DNA of the CDR3 is TGTGCCAGCAGTTTACCGGGAGGCCCTGGGGCCAACGTCCTGACTTTC. It translates to CASSLPGGPGANVLTF. Complete variable domain (other parts from reference TRBV28 and TRBJ2-6): DVKVTQSSRYLVKRTGEKVFLECVQDMDHENMFWYRQDPGLGLRLIYFSYDVKMKEKGDIPEGYSVSREKKERFSLILESASTNQTSMYLCASSLPGGPGANVLTFGAGSRLTVL.